A single sample is the source of the 13 T cell receptor beta chains below, sequenced in a study of blood T cell repertoires in COVID-19. Data came from immunoSEQ multiplex PCR; TCRdb stores just in-frame clones and leaves some out. The sample records some 500,000 clones, 85% to 90% being singletons. The material sequenced was peripheral blood. The receptor set was obtained from a woman between 45 and 65 years old with COVID-19, enrolled during active disease.

The genes are TRBV10-3 and TRBJ1-6; tentatively, D is TRBD1 (6 bases). The V gene lost 1 base and the J gene lost 3 bases, with 13 bases spanning the gap. The CDR3 extends over 17 amino acids. Per germline, CDR1 ENHRY and CDR2 SYGVKD. CDR3 loop: CAISEFLDSSYNSPLHF. CDR3 coding DNA: TGTGCCATCAGTGAGTTTCTGGACAGTAGCTATAATTCACCCCTCCACTTT.

The J gene is TRBJ1-2, the V gene TRBV5-6; 8 positions agree with TRBD1. This CDR3 is built from 15 residues. After removal of 2 bases from V and 4 bases from J, the junction contained 7 bases not matched to a gene. Germline V gives CDR1 SGHDT, CDR2 YYEEEE. The CDR3 sequence is CASSLVTGGTYGYTF. CDR3 sequence (DNA): TGTGCCAGCAGCTTAGTAACAGGGGGAACCTATGGCTACACCTTC.

This chain links TRBV2 with TRBJ1-4; D not certain. With 6 bases removed from V and 3 bases from J, the gap between germline ends came to 17 bases. CDR1 and CDR2 (germline): SNHLY, FYNNEI. The CDR3 runs 16 residues. CDR3 loop: CASRDLRVEANEKLFF. The CDR3 DNA sequence: TGTGCCAGCAGGGACCTGAGGGTTGAGGCTAATGAAAAACTGTTTTTT.

The chain joins TRBV5-6 to TRBJ2-5; D unclear. The germline V and J ends were trimmed by 4 bases and 6 bases, with 22 bases remaining between them. In germline, CDR1 is SGHDT, CDR2 YYEEEE. This CDR3 has 16 residues. This CDR3 reads CASSVLMGLASKTQYF. The CDR3 DNA reads TGTGCCAGCAGCGTCCTTATGGGCCTCGCGAGTAAGACCCAGTACTTC.

This clone has just a few counts. V gene TRBV5-6 combines with J gene TRBJ1-2; TRBD1 agrees at 11 bases. After removal of 4 bases from V and 0 bases from J, the junction contained 2 bases not matched to a gene. Germline V gene sequence: CDR1 SGHDT, CDR2 YYEEEE. The CDR3 is 15 amino acids. Here the CDR3 DNA reads TGTGCCAGCAGCGTGGACAGGGGGCCTAACTATGGCTACACCTTC. Translation gives CASSVDRGPNYGYTF.

The V and J genes are TRBV6-2 or TRBV6-3 and TRBJ1-4; D perhaps matches TRBD1 (6 bases). Germline CDR1 is MNHEY and CDR2 is SVGEGT. The CDR3 sequence is 12 residues long. Trimming cost V 6 bases and J 9 bases, with 11 bases left between them. CDR3 DNA: TGTGCCAGCAGCCTCAGGGGTAAAAAACTGTTTTTT. It yields the protein CASSLRGKKLFF.

This sequence joins TRBV11-2 and TRBJ2-2; 13 bases match TRBD2. The CDR3 is 15 amino acids. CDR1 is SGHAT and CDR2 is FQNNGV in the germline V gene. The ends lost 5 bases at V and 5 bases at J; junction bases unmatched: 2. The CDR3 coding sequence is TGTGCCAGCAGCACTAGCGGGGGGGATACCGGGGAGCTGTTTTTT. Residues: CASSTSGGDTGELFF.

V usage is TRBV5-8 and J usage is TRBJ1-1; no definite D call. CDR1 is SGHTS and CDR2 is YDEGEE in the germline V gene. The length of the CDR3 is 15 residues. Trimming removed 1 base from V and 3 bases from J, with 13 bases in between. The CDR3 nucleotides are TGTGCCAGCAGCTTGATGGGAGCTTCAGACACTGAAGCTTTCTTT. Amino acids: CASSLMGASDTEAFF.

V and J are TRBV20-1 and TRBJ2-1; D unresolved. Germline lookup yields CDR1 DFQATT and CDR2 SNEGSKA (reference sequence). The CDR3 runs 13 residues. Trimming took 3 bases from V and 5 from J, leaving 11 bases between them. CDR3 sequence: CSASFTRNNEQFF. In DNA form, the CDR3 reads TGCAGTGCTAGTTTTACGAGAAACAATGAGCAGTTCTTC.

In this sample, this clone turned up a few times. Other nucleotide sequences in the sample specify the same CDR3. This CDR3 reads CASSLGQGAYEQYF. The CDR3, as DNA: TGTGCCAGCAGCTTGGGACAGGGGGCGTACGAGCAGTACTTC. The J gene is TRBJ2-7, the V gene TRBV5-4, with 10 bases matching TRBD1. The ends lost 0 bases at V and 4 bases at J; junction bases unmatched: 1. There are 14 residues in the CDR3. The V gene's germline CDR1 is SGHNT and CDR2 YYREEE (reference sequence).

The chain has TRBV19 and TRBJ1-6; possibly TRBD1 for D (5 bases). Trimming removed 5 bases at V and 4 bases at J, with 15 bases between. The CDR3 has 16 amino acids. The germline V gene encodes CDR1 LNHDA and CDR2 SQIVND (reference sequence). CDR3: CASSWSRQNYNSPLHF. The CDR3 DNA sequence: TGTGCCAGTAGTTGGTCCAGACAGAATTATAATTCACCCCTCCACTTT.

The V and J genes are TRBV2 and TRBJ1-4, with 10 bases matching TRBD1. This CDR3 has 14 amino acids. In germline, CDR1 is SNHLY, CDR2 FYNNEI. V was clipped by 6 bases and J by 8 bases; unmatched bases: 6. The CDR3: CASRPGQGFEKLFF. Written as DNA, the CDR3 is TGTGCCAGCAGACCGGGACAGGGGTTCGAAAAACTGTTTTTT.

This chain connects TRBV6-2 or TRBV6-3 to TRBJ1-1; TRBD1 aligns across 9 bases. Germline values: CDR1 MNHEY, CDR2 SVGEGT. This CDR3 is built from 17 residues. V dropped 2 bases and J dropped 4; count of bases not matched to a gene: 11. CDR3 residues: CASSYTTGGIRGTEAFF. The DNA of the CDR3 is TGTGCCAGCAGTTACACAACAGGGGGCATTCGGGGCACTGAAGCTTTCTTT.